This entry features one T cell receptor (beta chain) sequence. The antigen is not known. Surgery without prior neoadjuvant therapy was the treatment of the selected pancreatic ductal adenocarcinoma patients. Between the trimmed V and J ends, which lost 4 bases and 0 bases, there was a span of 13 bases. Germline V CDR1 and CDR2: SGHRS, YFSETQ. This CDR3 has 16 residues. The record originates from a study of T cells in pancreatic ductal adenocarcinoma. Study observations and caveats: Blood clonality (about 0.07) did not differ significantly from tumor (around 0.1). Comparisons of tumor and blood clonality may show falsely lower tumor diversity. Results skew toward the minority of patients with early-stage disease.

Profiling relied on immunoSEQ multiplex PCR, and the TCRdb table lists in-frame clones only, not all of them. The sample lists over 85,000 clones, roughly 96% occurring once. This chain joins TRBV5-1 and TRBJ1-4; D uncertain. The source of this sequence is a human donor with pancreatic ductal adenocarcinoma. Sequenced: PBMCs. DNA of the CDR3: TGCGCCAGCAGCCCCACCACACAGCCAACTAATGAAAAACTGTTTTTT. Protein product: CASSPTTQPTNEKLFF.